A selection of T cell receptor beta chains follows, all from one sample in a study of T cell responses to AZD1222 COVID-19 vaccine. Generated by immunoSEQ multiplex PCR, the TCRdb table keeps only in-frame clones and is missing some. Found here are around 97,000 clones, about 87% of them singletons; the top ten hold approximately 22%. The sample consisted of peripheral blood, taken on day 0 of AZD1222 vaccination. All receptors come from an adult in good health. CDR3s include the opening cysteine and the closing phenylalanine or tryptophan. The D gene is left open where the match is weak. Clone sizes are given selectively: once, few, many, or a class where the clone is expanded.

cdr3_aa cdr3_nt j_call v_call d_call clone_size
CASSPVLAAGELFF TGTGCCAGCTCACCGGTACTAGCGGCCGGGGAGCTGTTTTTT TRBJ2-2 TRBV18 TRBD2 -
CASSQDSGGAGYTF TGTGCCAGCAGCCAAGATTCGGGGGGCGCTGGCTACACCTTC TRBJ1-2 TRBV3-1/TRBV3-2 - -
CASSSPPSTGEETQYF TGTGCCAGCAGCTCACCACCCTCGACAGGGGAAGAGACCCAGTACTTC TRBJ2-5 TRBV7-9 TRBD1 few
CASSLWEGPYTDTQYF TGTGCCAGCAGTTTATGGGAGGGCCCATACACAGATACGCAGTATTTT TRBJ2-3 TRBV25-1 TRBD2 -
CASSNMAEQETQYF TGTGCCAGCAGCAACATGGCGGAACAAGAGACCCAGTACTTC TRBJ2-5 TRBV7-8 - -
CASGGASNQPQHF TGTGCCAGCGGGGGGGCAAGCAATCAGCCCCAGCATTTT TRBJ1-5 TRBV19 - once
CASSPPGRPRDRNEQFF TGTGCCAGCAGCCCCCCGGGGAGGCCTAGAGATCGGAATGAGCAGTTCTTC TRBJ2-1 TRBV11-2 - -
CASTLDSYEQYF TGCGCCAGCACCCTGGACAGCTACGAGCAGTACTTC TRBJ2-7 TRBV5-1 - -
CASSLGQGRNYGYTF TGTGCCAGCAGCTTAGGGCAGGGAAGAAACTATGGCTACACCTTC TRBJ1-2 TRBV7-9 - -
CASSPKQGTVEAFF TGTGCCAGCTCACCCAAACAGGGGACGGTTGAAGCTTTCTTT TRBJ1-1 TRBV18 TRBD1 -
CASSQSQGREKLFF TGTGCCAGCAGCCAGTCGCAGGGAAGGGAAAAACTGTTTTTT TRBJ1-4 TRBV14 - -
CASSPGTGSDTEAFF TGTGCCAGCTCACCAGGGACAGGGTCTGACACTGAAGCTTTCTTT TRBJ1-1 TRBV18 TRBD1 once
CASSEGPGGVGEKLFF TGTGCCAGCAGTGAAGGGCCGGGGGGAGTCGGTGAAAAACTGTTTTTT TRBJ1-4 TRBV2 - -
CASSPGQNTGELFF TGTGCCAGCAGCCCGGGACAGAACACCGGGGAGCTGTTTTTT TRBJ2-2 TRBV7-3 - -
CASSSPGLRNQPQHF TGTGCCAGCAGTTCCCCGGGCCTGCGGAATCAGCCCCAGCATTTT TRBJ1-5 TRBV28 - -
CASSPASAGSYEQYF TGTGCCAGCTCACCTGCTAGCGCGGGCTCCTACGAGCAGTACTTC TRBJ2-7 TRBV18 - -
CASSIDFGGELFF TGTGCCAGTAGTATAGACTTCGGCGGGGAGCTGTTTTTT TRBJ2-2 TRBV19 - -
CASSLGVGGRELFF TGTGCCAGCAGCCTAGGGGTAGGGGGCCGGGAGCTGTTTTTT TRBJ2-2 TRBV11-2 TRBD1 -
CASSMGQEGTIYF TGTGCCAGCAGTATGGGACAGGAGGGCACCATATATTTT TRBJ1-3 TRBV12-3/TRBV12-4 TRBD1 -
CATSIMGAYQPQHF TGTGCCACCAGCATAATGGGGGCTTATCAGCCCCAGCATTTT TRBJ1-5 TRBV15 - few
CASSETGYGANVLTF TGTGCCAGCAGCGAAACAGGGTACGGGGCCAACGTCCTGACTTTC TRBJ2-6 TRBV9 - -
CASSLLLRWGRETQYF TGTGCCAGCAGCTTACTCCTTCGCTGGGGCCGAGAGACCCAGTACTTC TRBJ2-5 TRBV11-2 - once
CASSVGERMNTEAFF TGTGCCAGCAGCGTAGGGGAGCGGATGAACACTGAAGCTTTCTTT TRBJ1-1 TRBV9 - -
CSVTGAPFYGYTF TGCAGCGTCACAGGGGCCCCCTTTTATGGCTACACCTTC TRBJ1-2 TRBV29-1 TRBD1 few
CASSPRGSGAGPTEAFF TGTGCCAGCTCACCACGGGGCTCCGGGGCAGGGCCCACTGAAGCTTTCTTT TRBJ1-1 TRBV18 - -
CASSPGGMWETQYF TGTGCCAGCAGTCCCGGCGGGATGTGGGAGACCCAGTACTTC TRBJ2-5 TRBV28 - -
CASSEQYIGTNNSPLHF TGTGCCAGCAGTGAACAGTATATCGGGACAAACAATTCACCCCTCCACTTT TRBJ1-6 TRBV6-1 - few
CASSYLALRETEAFF TGTGCCAGCAGTTATCTCGCGCTCAGGGAAACTGAAGCTTTCTTT TRBJ1-1 TRBV28 - -
CASSLGTSGDEQFF TGTGCCAGCAGCTTAGGGACTAGCGGGGATGAGCAGTTCTTC TRBJ2-1 TRBV7-9 TRBD2 once
CASSPICDAGTGGSYEQYF TGTGCCAGCAGTCCAATATGTGATGCCGGGACAGGGGGTTCCTACGAGCAGTACTTC TRBJ2-7 TRBV28 TRBD1 once
CASSLLPRDRESEQYF TGTGCCAGCAGTCTATTACCCCGGGACAGGGAGTCCGAGCAGTACTTC TRBJ2-7 TRBV6-6 TRBD1 -
CASSEIESYGYTF TGTGCCAGCAGTGAAATAGAATCCTATGGCTACACCTTC TRBJ1-2 TRBV6-1 - once
CSAVDSGSNQPQHF TGCAGCGCGGTCGATAGCGGGAGCAATCAGCCCCAGCATTTT TRBJ1-5 TRBV29-1 - -
CASSLGASGNYEQYF TGTGCCAGCAGTTTGGGGGCTAGCGGGAACTACGAGCAGTACTTC TRBJ2-7 TRBV27 TRBD2 -
CASSLSRGGNEKLFF TGCGCCAGCAGCTTGTCCAGGGGCGGAAATGAAAAACTGTTTTTT TRBJ1-4 TRBV5-1 - -
CAIRGGRYGYTF TGTGCCATCAGGGGTGGTCGTTATGGCTACACCTTC TRBJ1-2 TRBV10-3 - -
CSVEDRVASEQFF TGCAGCGTTGAAGATCGGGTAGCTTCTGAGCAGTTCTTC TRBJ2-1 TRBV29-1 - -
CASSSTGQGPFF TGTGCCAGCTCATCAACCGGACAGGGACCGTTCTTC TRBJ2-1 TRBV18 TRBD1 -
CAWEDPSPGRTWETQYF TGTGCCTGGGAGGACCCCAGCCCTGGGCGAACGTGGGAGACCCAGTACTTC TRBJ2-5 TRBV30 - -
CASSGGALTDTQYF TGCGCCAGCAGTGGCGGGGCCCTCACAGATACGCAGTATTTT TRBJ2-3 TRBV10-1 - -
CASSQGQGGSRAFF TGTGCCAGCAGCCAGGGACAGGGGGGCTCCAGGGCTTTCTTT TRBJ1-1 TRBV3-1/TRBV3-2 TRBD1 -
CAIFNYGYTF TGTGCCATCTTTAACTATGGCTACACCTTC TRBJ1-2 TRBV10-3 - -
CASSQSPYPQRELF TGTGCCAGCAGCCAATCTCCGTATCCGCAGCGTGAACTCTTC TRBJ2-1 TRBV3-1/TRBV3-2 - -
CASSPPTGPHSTSYEQYF TGCGCCAGCAGCCCCCCAACAGGGCCCCATTCTACCTCCTACGAGCAGTACTTC TRBJ2-7 TRBV5-1 - few
CASSLALLGTDTQYF TGTGCCAGCAGCTTAGCACTCCTTGGCACAGATACGCAGTATTTT TRBJ2-3 TRBV7-2 - -
CASSTGGSGANVLTF TGTGCCAGCAGTACAGGGGGCTCTGGGGCCAACGTCCTGACTTTC TRBJ2-6 TRBV6-4 TRBD1 few
CASSLWSLVPGEQYF TGTGCCAGCAGTTTATGGTCGCTTGTACCGGGCGAGCAGTACTTC TRBJ2-7 TRBV27 - -